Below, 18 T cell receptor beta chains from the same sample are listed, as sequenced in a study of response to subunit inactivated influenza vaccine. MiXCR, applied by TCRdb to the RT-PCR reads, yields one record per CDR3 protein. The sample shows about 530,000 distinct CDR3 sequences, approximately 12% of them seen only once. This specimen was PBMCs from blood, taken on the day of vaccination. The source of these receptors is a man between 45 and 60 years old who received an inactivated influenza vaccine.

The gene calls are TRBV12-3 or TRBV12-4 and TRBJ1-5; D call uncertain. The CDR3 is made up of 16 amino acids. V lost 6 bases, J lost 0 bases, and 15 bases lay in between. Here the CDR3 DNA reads TGTGCCAGCAGCTGGTGGAGGGAAAATAGCAATCAGCCCCAGCATTTT. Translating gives CASSWWRENSNQPQHF.

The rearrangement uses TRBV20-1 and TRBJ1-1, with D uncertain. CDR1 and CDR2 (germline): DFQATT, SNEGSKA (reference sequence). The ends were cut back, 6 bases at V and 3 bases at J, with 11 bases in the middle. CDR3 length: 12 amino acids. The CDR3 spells CSALSVDTEAFF. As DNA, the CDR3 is TGCAGTGCCCTCAGTGTGGACACTGAAGCTTTCTTT.

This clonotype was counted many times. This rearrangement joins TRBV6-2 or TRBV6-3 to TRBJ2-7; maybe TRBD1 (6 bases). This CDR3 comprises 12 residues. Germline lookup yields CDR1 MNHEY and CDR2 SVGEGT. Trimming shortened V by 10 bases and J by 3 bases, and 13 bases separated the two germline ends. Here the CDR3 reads CATKTGDYEQYF. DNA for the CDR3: TGTGCCACCAAGACAGGTGACTACGAGCAGTACTTC.

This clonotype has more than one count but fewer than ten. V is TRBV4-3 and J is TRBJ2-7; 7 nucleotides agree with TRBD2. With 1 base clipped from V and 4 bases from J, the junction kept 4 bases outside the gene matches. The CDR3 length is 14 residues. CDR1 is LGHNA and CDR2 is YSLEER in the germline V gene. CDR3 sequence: CASSQAREAYEQYF. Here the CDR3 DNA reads TGCGCCAGCAGCCAAGCCCGGGAGGCTTACGAGCAGTACTTC.

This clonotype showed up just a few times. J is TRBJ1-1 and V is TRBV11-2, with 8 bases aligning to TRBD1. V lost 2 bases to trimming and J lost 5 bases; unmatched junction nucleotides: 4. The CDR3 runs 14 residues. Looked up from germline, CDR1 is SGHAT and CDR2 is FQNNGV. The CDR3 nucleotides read TGTGCCAGCAGCTTACAGGGGGCGCTTACTGAAGCTTTCTTT. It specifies CASSLQGALTEAFF.

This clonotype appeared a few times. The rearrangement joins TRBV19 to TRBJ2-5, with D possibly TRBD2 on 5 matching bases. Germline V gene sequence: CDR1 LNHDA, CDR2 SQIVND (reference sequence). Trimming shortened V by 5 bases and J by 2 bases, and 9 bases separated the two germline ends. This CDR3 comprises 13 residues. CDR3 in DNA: TGTGCCAGTAGTCGACTACTACAAGAGACCCAGTACTTC. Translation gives CASSRLLQETQYF.

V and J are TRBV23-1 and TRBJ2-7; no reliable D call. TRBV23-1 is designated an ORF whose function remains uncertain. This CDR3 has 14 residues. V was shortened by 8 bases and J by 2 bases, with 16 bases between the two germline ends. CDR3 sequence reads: CASGRSMAAYEQYF. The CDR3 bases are TGCGCCAGCGGACGAAGCATGGCAGCCTACGAGCAGTACTTC.

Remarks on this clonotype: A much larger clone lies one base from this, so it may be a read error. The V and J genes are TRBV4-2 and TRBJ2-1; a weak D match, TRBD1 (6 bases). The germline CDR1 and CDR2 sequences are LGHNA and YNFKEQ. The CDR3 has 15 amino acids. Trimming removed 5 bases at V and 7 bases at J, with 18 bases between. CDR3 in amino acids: CASSKAWSGVNEQFF. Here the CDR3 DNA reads TGTGCCAGCAGCAAGGCCTGGTCAGGGGTGAATGAGCAGTTCTTC.

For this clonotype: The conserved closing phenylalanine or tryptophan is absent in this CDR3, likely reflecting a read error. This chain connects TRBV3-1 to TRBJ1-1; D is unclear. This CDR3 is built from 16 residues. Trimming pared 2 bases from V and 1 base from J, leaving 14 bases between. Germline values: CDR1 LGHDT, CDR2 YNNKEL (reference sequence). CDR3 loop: CASSQKGGRWNTEAFS. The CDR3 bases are TGTGCCAGCAGCCAAAAAGGAGGGAGGTGGAACACTGAAGCTTTCTCT.

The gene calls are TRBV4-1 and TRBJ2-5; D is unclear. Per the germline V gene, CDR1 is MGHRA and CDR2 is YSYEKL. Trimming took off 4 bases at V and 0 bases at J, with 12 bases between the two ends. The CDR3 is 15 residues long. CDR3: CASSPTHNNQETQYF. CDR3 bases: TGCGCCAGCAGCCCAACACACAACAACCAAGAGACCCAGTACTTC.

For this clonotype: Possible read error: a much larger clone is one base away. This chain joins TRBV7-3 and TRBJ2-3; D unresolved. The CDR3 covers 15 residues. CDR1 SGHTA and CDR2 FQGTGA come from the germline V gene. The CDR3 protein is CTSSPFTTSTDTQYF. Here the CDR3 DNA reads TGTACCAGCAGCCCCTTTACCACTAGCACAGATACGCAGTATTTT.

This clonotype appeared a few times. CDR3 residues: CASSLDRGPLSTGELFF. The CDR3, as DNA: TGCGCCAGCAGCTTGGACAGGGGGCCCTTGAGCACCGGGGAGCTGTTTTTT. The gene calls are TRBV5-1 and TRBJ2-2; 9 positions agree with TRBD1. The J segment lost 4 bases and the V segment lost 0 bases, leaving 7 bases of the junction unmatched. Looked up from germline, CDR1 is SGHRS and CDR2 is YFSETQ. CDR3 length equals 17 residues.

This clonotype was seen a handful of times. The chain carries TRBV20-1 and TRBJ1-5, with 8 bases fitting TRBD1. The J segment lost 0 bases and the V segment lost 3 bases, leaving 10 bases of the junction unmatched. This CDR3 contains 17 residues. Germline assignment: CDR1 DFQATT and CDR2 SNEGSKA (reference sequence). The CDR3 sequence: CSASNDRGIYSNQPQHF. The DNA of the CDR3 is TGCAGTGCTAGTAATGACAGGGGAATTTATAGCAATCAGCCCCAGCATTTT.

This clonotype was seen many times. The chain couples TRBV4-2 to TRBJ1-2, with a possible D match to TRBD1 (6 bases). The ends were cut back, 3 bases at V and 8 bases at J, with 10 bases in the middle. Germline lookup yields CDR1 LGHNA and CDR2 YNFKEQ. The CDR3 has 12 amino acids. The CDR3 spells CASSQDSRGYTF. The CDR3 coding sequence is TGTGCCAGCAGCCAGGACAGTCGGGGCTACACCTTC.

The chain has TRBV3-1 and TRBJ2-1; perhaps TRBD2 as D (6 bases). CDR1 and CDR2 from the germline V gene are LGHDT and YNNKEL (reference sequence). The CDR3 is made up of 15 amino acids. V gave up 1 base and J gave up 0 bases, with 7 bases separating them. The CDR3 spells CASSQGGISYNEQFF. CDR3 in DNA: TGTGCCAGCAGCCAAGGCGGGATCTCCTACAATGAGCAGTTCTTC.

CDR3 region: CASSLGGGPGQPQHF. The DNA of the CDR3 is TGTGCCAGCAGTTTAGGGGGAGGGCCGGGACAGCCCCAGCATTTT. V is TRBV12-3 or TRBV12-4 and J is TRBJ1-5; D unclear. CDR3 length: 15 amino acids. Between the trimmed V and J ends, which lost 1 base and 7 bases, there was a span of 14 bases.

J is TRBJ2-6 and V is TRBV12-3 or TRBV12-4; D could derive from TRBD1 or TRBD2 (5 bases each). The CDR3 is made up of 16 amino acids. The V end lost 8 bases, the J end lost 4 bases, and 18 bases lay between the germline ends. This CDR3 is CASAIFPGTGANVLTF. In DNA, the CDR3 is TGTGCCAGCGCCATTTTCCCGGGGACCGGGGCCAACGTCCTGACTTTC.

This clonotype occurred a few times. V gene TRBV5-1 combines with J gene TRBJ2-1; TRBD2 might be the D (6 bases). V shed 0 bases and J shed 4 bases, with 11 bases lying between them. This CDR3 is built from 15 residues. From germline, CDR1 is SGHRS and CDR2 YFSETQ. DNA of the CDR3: TGCGCCAGCAGCTTGGAGTCTAGCGAGTACAATGAGCAGTTCTTC. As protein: CASSLESSEYNEQFF.